This passage covers 3 T cell receptor beta chains from one sample sequenced in a study of cytomegalovirus exposure and HLA in healthy donors. Here immunoSEQ multiplex PCR was the method, and the copy in TCRdb shows in-frame clones only, minus some. In the table there are 200,000 or so clones, 75% to 85% of which are singletons. The material sequenced was PBMCs. The source is a woman in her 30s in good health and CMV-seropositive.

This clone was seen a handful of times. The chain couples TRBV7-6 to TRBJ2-7, with TRBD2 matching over 10 bases. CDR1 is SGHVS and CDR2 is FNYEAQ in the germline V gene. The ends lost 5 bases at V and 12 bases at J; junction bases unmatched: 13. This CDR3 contains 14 residues. The DNA of the CDR3 is TGTGCCAGCAGCCCCGGGACTAGCGAAATACGGCTGTACTTC. The encoded protein is CASSPGTSEIRLYF.

This chain connects TRBV2 to TRBJ1-3, with D uncertain. Trimming cost V 4 bases and J 0 bases, with 7 bases left between them. The CDR3 length is 14 residues. Germline CDR1 and CDR2: SNHLY and FYNNEI. In nucleotides, the CDR3 is TGTGCCAGCAGTGGAATACTCTCTGGAAACACCATATATTTT. Translation: CASSGILSGNTIYF.

The gene calls are TRBV15 and TRBJ1-4, with 7 bases identical to TRBD1. Germline CDR1 and CDR2: LNHNV and YYDKDF (reference sequence). J was trimmed by 7 bases and V by 1 base; bases with no gene match: 6. The CDR3 is made up of 15 amino acids. As DNA, the CDR3 is TGTGCCACCAGCAGAGGACAGGGAGAGGGTGAAAAACTGTTTTTT. It is translated as CATSRGQGEGEKLFF.